Listed below are T cell receptor beta chains from one sample, sequenced in a study of blood T cell repertoires in COVID-19. Some clones are missing from TCRdb's copy, which holds only in-frame ones; the method was immunoSEQ multiplex PCR. The sample contains approximately 490,000 clones, around 90% of which appear only once. The sequenced sample was PBMCs or T cells enriched from blood (not recorded which). All receptors come from a woman between 18 and 29 years old who had recovered from COVID-19. Both conserved end residues are part of each CDR3. Size is stated for part of the rows, as once, few or many counts, or as a class when the clone is expanded.

NA TRBV30 CAWSAQGGSPLHF
NA TRBV2 CASSTSSSSYEQYF
NA TRBV28 CASSFSGAYGYTF
NA TRBV2 CASSVLGGNTIYF
few TRBV18 CASSPSPGAYEQYF
NA TRBV7-2 CASSFSGSGGYQETQYF
once TRBV5-1 CASSLDWHEQYF
few TRBV2 CAGTGSLDEGYTF
NA TRBV7-2 CASSLVVLGRPGNTIYF
NA TRBV18 CASAGVQNSPLHF
NA TRBV19 CASIGRWGGTGANVLTF
once TRBV5-5 CASSPPGQGASYEQYF
NA TRBV12-3/TRBV12-4 CASSPGHPVEAFF
NA TRBV28 CASSSPWVRGSNEQFF
NA TRBV19 CASSEQGADLPLHF
NA TRBV7-9 CASSLATGKETQYF